This is a list of T cell receptor beta chains from one sample in a study of blood T cell repertoires in COVID-19. Clones were sequenced by immunoSEQ multiplex PCR, and TCRdb holds only the in-frame ones, with some missing. The profile shows some 220,000 clones, around 80% of them singletons. Sample: peripheral blood. The receptors were gathered from a human donor in a cohort sampled during active COVID-19. The CDR3 runs from the conserved cysteine through the conserved F or W. Fields, in order: D gene, J gene, V gene, clone size, CDR3 DNA, CDR3 protein. D genes are given only for firm matches. Rows give clone size only sometimes, using once, few, many, or a class for an expanded clone.

>TRBD1|TRBJ2-7|TRBV7-9|.
TGTGCCAGCAGCATCGGGACAGCGATCGGCGAGCAGTACTTC
CASSIGTAIGEQYF
>TRBD1|TRBJ2-7|TRBV28|.
TGTGCCAGCAGCACTGGGACAGGCAACTACGAGCAGTACTTC
CASSTGTGNYEQYF
>.|TRBJ2-2|TRBV12-3/TRBV12-4|.
TGTGCCAGCAGCTGGGCGACCGGGGAGCTGTTTTTT
CASSWATGELFF
>TRBD2|TRBJ2-3|TRBV29-1|.
TGCAGCGTTCCACCCGGGACTAGCGGGAGTAGGAGTACGCAGTATTTT
CSVPPGTSGSRSTQYF
>.|TRBJ1-2|TRBV3-1/TRBV3-2|.
TGTGCCAGCAGCCAGGCCCTGGGGGGGGGCGCGACACTCTATGGCTACACCTTC
CASSQALGGGATLYGYTF
>TRBD2|TRBJ2-5|TRBV10-2|few
TGCGCCAGCAGTGAGGGGCGGGGGATTCAAGAGACCCAGTACTTC
CASSEGRGIQETQYF
>TRBD1|TRBJ1-2|TRBV3-1/TRBV3-2|few
TGTGCCAGCAGCGGGGACAGATATGGCTACACCTTC
CASSGDRYGYTF
>TRBD1|TRBJ1-1|TRBV19|.
TGTGCCAGTAGTATGCCCCGGACAGGGGGCAGGGCTTTCTTT
CASSMPRTGGRAFF
>.|TRBJ1-1|TRBV4-3|.
TGCGCCAGCAGCCGAAACAGGGATCCGAACACTGAAGCTTTCTTT
CASSRNRDPNTEAFF
>.|TRBJ2-3|TRBV5-1|.
TGCGCCAGCAGCTTGATTCCTAGCGAGAGCACAGATACGCAGTATTTT
CASSLIPSESTDTQYF
>TRBD1|TRBJ1-6|TRBV12-5|.
TGTGCTAGTGGTTTGCCCCCCCCGGGGGGGGACAGGGTTGAATCACCCCTCCACTTT
CASGLPPPGGDRVESPLHF
>.|TRBJ2-1|TRBV7-2|.
TGTGCCAGCAGCTCAATGGGGGGCTCCTACAATGAGCAGTTCTTC
CASSSMGGSYNEQFF
>.|TRBJ2-7|TRBV4-1|few
TGCGCCAGCAGCCAAGTTCAGGGCCACTACGAGCAGTACTTC
CASSQVQGHYEQYF
>.|TRBJ1-1|TRBV18|.
TGTGCCAGCTCACCTCATCAGAACACTGAAGCTTTCTTT
CASSPHQNTEAFF
>TRBD1|TRBJ1-1|TRBV5-4|.
TGTGCCAGCAGCAGCGGACAGGGAAGCACTGAAGCTTTCTTT
CASSSGQGSTEAFF
>.|TRBJ2-1|TRBV4-1|.
TGCGCCAGCAGCCAAGGACCTCGAGGCGGGATGAGCTACAATGAGCAGTTCTTC
CASSQGPRGGMSYNEQFF
>.|TRBJ2-7|TRBV5-6|few
TGTGCCAGCAGCCTTCGGACAGCTACCTACGAGCAGTACTTC
CASSLRTATYEQYF
>TRBD1|TRBJ1-6|TRBV20-1|.
TGCAGTGCTAGTACAGGGGATCGGGGTGAATCACCCCTCCACTTT
CSASTGDRGESPLHF
>.|TRBJ2-3|TRBV4-1|.
TGCGCCAGCAGCTTCGCGGTCCCAGATACGCAGTATTTT
CASSFAVPDTQYF
>.|TRBJ2-3|TRBV18|.
TGTGCCAGCTCACCTGGCCAGCGGGCCACAGATACGCAGTATTTT
CASSPGQRATDTQYF
>.|TRBJ2-1|TRBV28|.
TGTGCCAGCAGTTCGATTTCAAGAAGGGGGTTCTTC
CASSSISRRGFF
>.|TRBJ2-5|TRBV4-2|once
TGTGCCAGCAGCCAAGTGGGAGGTGAGACCCAGTACTTC
CASSQVGGETQYF
>TRBD1|TRBJ2-5|TRBV20-1|.
TGCAGTGCTAGTCAGGGGGCCAAAGAGACCCAGTACTTC
CSASQGAKETQYF
>TRBD1|TRBJ1-4|TRBV9|.
TGTGCCAGCAGCCAGACGGGACAGCCCTGGAATGAAAAACTGTTTTTT
CASSQTGQPWNEKLFF
>TRBD1|TRBJ1-5|TRBV10-3|.
TGTGCCATCAGTGTTGGACAGGAGAAAAATCAGCCCCAGCATTTT
CAISVGQEKNQPQHF
>.|TRBJ2-5|TRBV18|.
TGTGCCAGCTCAATCCGGACAGCAAAGGGTGCGGAGACCCAGTACTTC
CASSIRTAKGAETQYF